Given below is one TCR beta chain in context. Participant age was roughly 18 to 90 years, and participants resided in fewer than 30 US areas. Clinical history as reported by participants underpinned cohort assignment. The sample originates from a study of blood T cell repertoires in COVID-19. Study-wide context: T cells, B-cell-depleted T cells, or PBMCs provided the cDNA or gDNA that served as material.

As handled by the study authors: By means of reference gene primer amplification, nucleated cell counts were estimated. Assay: immunoSEQ multiplex PCR; the TCRdb copy retains only in-frame clones and omits some. V, J and clone size were drawn from that table, and D and trimming were deduced from the DNA. The table includes fewer than 350,000 clones, approximately 90% detected once. The sequenced sample was PBMCs or T cells enriched from blood (not recorded which). The receptor's source is a woman aged 40 to 55 who had recovered from COVID-19.

CDR3 loop: CASSAAARGIHGYTF. The CDR3 coding sequence is TGTGCCAGCAGCGCGGCGGCCAGGGGAATCCATGGCTACACCTTC. The rearrangement links TRBV7-9 to TRBJ1-2; D perhaps matches TRBD1 (6 bases). The CDR3 length is 15 residues. The germline V gene encodes CDR1 SEHNR and CDR2 FQNEAQ (reference sequence). With 5 bases removed from V and 6 bases from J, the gap between germline ends came to 19 bases.